These 7 T cell receptor beta chains originate from one sample sequenced in a study of blood T cell repertoires in COVID-19. The table came from immunoSEQ multiplex PCR; TCRdb's copy has only in-frame clones and leaves some out. The sample has around 190,000 clones; more than 75% are singletons. Sequencing used PBMCs or T cells enriched from blood (not recorded which). The receptors stem from a woman between 50 and 59 years old with acute COVID-19.

The chain combines TRBV28 with TRBJ1-6, with D tentatively TRBD1 (5 bases). This CDR3 spans 15 amino acids. Deletions cut 5 bases from V and 4 bases from J, with 12 bases between. Germline loops: CDR1 MDHEN, CDR2 SYDVKM. The CDR3 DNA is TGTGCCAGCAGTAAGGCAGGGCCGTATAATTCACCCCTCCACTTT. Its protein product is CASSKAGPYNSPLHF.

The chain is built from TRBV3-1 (or the pseudogene TRBV3-2) and TRBJ1-2; perhaps TRBD1 as D (6 bases). Germline V gives CDR1 LGHDT, CDR2 YNNKEL (reference sequence). V lost 6 bases, J lost 4 bases, and 24 bases lay in between. The CDR3 runs to 17 residues. The CDR3 is CASRSSVATRGSYGYTF. CDR3 coding DNA: TGTGCCAGCAGGTCCTCCGTCGCGACCAGGGGAAGCTATGGCTACACCTTC.

This rearrangement joins TRBV5-1 to TRBJ1-2; D remains ambiguous. This CDR3 is built from 15 residues. Trimming took off 4 bases at V and 6 bases at J, with 19 bases between the two ends. Per germline, CDR1 SGHRS and CDR2 YFSETQ. CDR3 nucleotide sequence: TGCGCCAGCAGCGGGCGGACTGGCGGGGTTGATGGCTACACCTTC. This encodes CASSGRTGGVDGYTF.

The V call is TRBV11-2, the J call TRBJ2-7; TRBD1 is a possible D gene (5 bases). Germline CDR1 is SGHAT and CDR2 is FQNNGV. This CDR3 comprises 15 residues. V lost 7 bases and J lost 2, with 18 bases in between. The CDR3 DNA reads as TGTGCCAGCACCTTTGACGGAAAGGGGCCCTACGAGCAGTACGTC. It is translated as CASTFDGKGPYEQYV.

This chain uses TRBV18 with TRBJ1-4; the match to TRBD1 covers 8 bases. CDR1 KGHSH and CDR2 LQKENI come from the germline V gene. The CDR3 contains 15 residues. With 1 base clipped from V and 5 bases from J, the junction kept 3 bases outside the gene matches. In nucleotides, the CDR3 is TGTGCCAGCTCACCACAGGGACAGGAAAATGAAAAACTGTTTTTT. Its protein product is CASSPQGQENEKLFF.

The rearrangement links TRBV13 to TRBJ2-3, with D uncertain. The V and J ends lost 2 bases and 6 bases respectively, with 12 bases between them. Germline CDR1 reads PRHDT; CDR2 reads FYEKMQ (reference sequence). The CDR3 is 14 amino acids. The CDR3 region is CASSLRVSVDTQYF. CDR3 DNA sequence: TGTGCCAGCAGCTTACGTGTCTCGGTGGATACGCAGTATTTT.

Only one count was recorded for this clone. The V and J genes are TRBV20-1 and TRBJ1-4, with 10 positions matching TRBD1. Per the germline V gene, CDR1 is DFQATT and CDR2 is SNEGSKA (reference sequence). The CDR3 spans 15 residues. J was trimmed by 7 bases and V by 3 bases; bases with no gene match: 8. The DNA for the CDR3 is TGCAGTGCTAGTGAACGGGACAGGGGAGGTGAAAAACTGTTTTTT. This translates into CSASERDRGGEKLFF.